These 32 T cell receptor beta chains were sequenced from one sample in a study of memory CD4+ T cells and cytomegalovirus serostatus. The sort gate was single viable CD3+CD4+CD8-CD45RO+ cells for memory CD4+ T cells. The assay was immunoSEQ multiplex PCR, and TCRdb's table has in-frame clones only and misses some. The table lists tens of thousands of clones, roughly four fifths of them singletons. Sequenced input: memory CD4+ T cells from blood. All receptors come from an adult in good health and CMV-seronegative.

This clone is medium-sized in the sample. V gene TRBV5-1 combines with J gene TRBJ2-7, with D unclear. This CDR3 comprises 13 residues. Per germline, CDR1 SGHRS and CDR2 YFSETQ. V lost 6 bases to trimming and J lost 0 bases, with 10 bases between them. CDR3 residues: CASTDITSYEQYF. CDR3 sequence (DNA): TGCGCCAGCACCGACATCACCTCCTACGAGCAGTACTTC.

The genes are TRBV4-1 and TRBJ2-2, with a possible D match to TRBD2 (5 bases). This CDR3 contains 13 residues. Germline lookup yields CDR1 MGHRA and CDR2 YSYEKL. The V end was cut by 2 bases, the J end by 6 bases, with 7 bases between. CDR3 sequence reads: CASSQFSAGELFF. The CDR3 DNA reads as TGCGCCAGCAGCCAATTTAGCGCCGGGGAGCTGTTTTTT.

The chain uses TRBV2 and TRBJ2-2; D possibly corresponds to TRBD2 (5 bases). This CDR3 spans 15 amino acids. Trimming cost V 8 bases and J 0 bases, with 13 bases left between them. Germline CDR1 reads SNHLY; CDR2 reads FYNNEI. The CDR3 is CASHPTRSNTGELFF. CDR3 in DNA: TGTGCCAGCCATCCTACTAGATCGAACACCGGGGAGCTGTTTTTT.

The chain carries TRBV5-1 and TRBJ2-3, with 7 bases lining up with TRBD2. Germline lookup yields CDR1 SGHRS and CDR2 YFSETQ. V gave up 5 bases and J gave up 1 base; unmatched junction bases: 1. The CDR3 length is 13 residues. The CDR3, as DNA: TGCGCCAGCAGGGCGGGGGGCACAGATACGCAGTATTTT. Residues: CASRAGGTDTQYF.

CDR3 amino acids: CASSQEIQGVNEHEAGELFF. In DNA, the CDR3 is TGTGCCAGCAGCCAAGAAATACAGGGAGTAAACGAACACGAGGCCGGGGAGCTGTTTTTT. The rearrangement joins TRBV4-2 to TRBJ2-2; D is perhaps TRBD1 (6 bases). From germline, CDR1 is LGHNA and CDR2 YNFKEQ. Trimming took 0 bases from V and 6 from J, leaving 26 bases between them. This CDR3 contains 20 residues.

This chain links TRBV5-6 with TRBJ1-5, with unresolved D. Trimming stripped 3 bases from V and 2 bases from J, with 9 bases between. Germline V CDR1 and CDR2: SGHDT, YYEEEE. The CDR3 contains 14 residues. DNA of the CDR3: TGTGCCAGCAGCTCCTCTGGGGGCAATCAGCCCCAGCATTTT. Its protein is CASSSSGGNQPQHF.

The V gene is TRBV2, the J gene TRBJ2-1, with TRBD2 identical over 7 bases. The CDR3 is made up of 14 amino acids. The germline CDR1 and CDR2 sequences are SNHLY and FYNNEI. V was pared by 2 bases and J by 3 bases, with 1 base of the junction left unmatched. CDR3 region: CASSEWTSYNEQFF. Here the CDR3 DNA reads TGTGCCAGCAGTGAATGGACTAGCTACAATGAGCAGTTCTTC.

This clone counts as medium-sized. V and J are TRBV11-1 and TRBJ1-6; perhaps TRBD1 as D (5 bases). The V gene lost 1 base and the J gene lost 2 bases, with 6 bases spanning the gap. Germline V gene data show CDR1 as SGHAT and CDR2 as FQDESV (reference sequence). The CDR3 covers 15 residues. CDR3 bases: TGTGCCAGCAGCTTAGGGGGCGCCTATAATTCACCCCTCCACTTT. Translating it yields CASSLGGAYNSPLHF.

The chain combines TRBV6-1 with TRBJ2-1, with 9 bases matching TRBD1. This CDR3 has 13 amino acids. V trimming: 4 bases; J trimming: 7 bases; junction bases outside the gene matches: 2. Per germline, CDR1 MNHNS and CDR2 SASEGT. Here the CDR3 reads CASSGGQGNEQFF. The DNA of the CDR3 is TGTGCCAGCAGTGGCGGACAGGGGAATGAGCAGTTCTTC.

J is TRBJ1-1 and V is TRBV19; 10 nucleotides align to TRBD1. The V gene's germline CDR1 is LNHDA and CDR2 SQIVND (reference sequence). The CDR3 totals 15 residues. J was trimmed by 3 bases and V by 8 bases; bases with no gene match: 9. CDR3 sequence reads: CASEPPGQGDTEAFF. The CDR3 DNA reads TGTGCCAGTGAGCCGCCCGGACAGGGGGACACTGAAGCTTTCTTT.

This clone is medium-sized in the sample. The rearrangement uses TRBV30 and TRBJ1-2; possible D gene TRBD1, 5 bases. V was trimmed by 6 bases and J by 4 bases, leaving 21 bases between them. CDR1 and CDR2 (germline): GTSNPN, SVGIG (reference sequence). The length of the CDR3 is 15 residues. The CDR3 is CACPHLAGIGYGYTF. CDR3 sequence (DNA): TGTGCCTGTCCTCATTTGGCAGGGATCGGCTATGGCTACACCTTC.

The chain employs TRBV6-1 and TRBJ1-6, with no clear D. This CDR3 contains 13 residues. Per germline, CDR1 MNHNS and CDR2 SASEGT. V dropped 3 bases and J dropped 7 bases, with 7 bases sitting between them. The CDR3 loop is CASSDATNSPLHF. The CDR3 region has the DNA TGTGCCAGCAGTGACGCTACCAATTCACCCCTCCACTTT.

The genes are TRBV19 and TRBJ1-4, with 11 bases aligning to TRBD1. Germline CDR1 and CDR2: LNHDA and SQIVND (reference sequence). V trimming: 3 bases; J trimming: 10 bases; junction bases outside the gene matches: 7. CDR3 size: 15 residues. The CDR3 nucleotides are TGTGCCAGTAGTATGACCTCCGGGACAGGGGGAAAACTGTTTTTT. Its translation: CASSMTSGTGGKLFF.

The chain carries TRBV10-2 and TRBJ1-2; D is unresolved. Trimming shortened V by 0 bases and J by 4 bases, and 9 bases separated the two germline ends. CDR3 length: 14 residues. CDR1 is WSHSY and CDR2 is SAAADI in the germline V gene. This CDR3 reads CASSESGKSYGYTF. The CDR3 coding sequence is TGCGCCAGCAGTGAGTCAGGAAAGAGCTATGGCTACACCTTC.

The rearrangement uses TRBV2 and TRBJ1-2; D ambiguous. Trimming removed 1 base at V and 4 bases at J, with 10 bases between. CDR1 is SNHLY and CDR2 is FYNNEI in the germline V gene. The CDR3 runs to 14 residues. The CDR3 nucleotides are TGTGCCAGCAGTGAAGTAAGGCAGGCCTATGGCTACACCTTC. It specifies CASSEVRQAYGYTF.

Written as DNA, the CDR3 is TGTGCCAGCAGCTTGGTAGGGGTCGGCTCCTACGAGCAGTACTTC. This gives the protein CASSLVGVGSYEQYF. This chain uses TRBV5-4 with TRBJ2-7; possible D gene TRBD1, 5 bases. V was pared by 0 bases and J by 0 bases, with 10 bases between. Germline V gene data show CDR1 as SGHNT and CDR2 as YYREEE (reference sequence). The CDR3 covers 15 residues. The full variable domain, rest sourced from reference TRBV5-4 and TRBJ2-7, is ETGVTQSPTHLIKTRGQQVTLRCSSQSGHNTVSWYQQALGQGPQFIFQYYREEENGRGNFPPRFSGLQFPNYSSELNVNALELDDSALYLCASSLVGVGSYEQYFGPGTRLTVT.

Only one count was recorded for this clone. This chain connects TRBV7-9 to TRBJ2-3; D may correspond to TRBD1 or TRBD2 (5 bases each). The ends were cut back, 5 bases at V and 3 bases at J, with 12 bases in the middle. CDR1 and CDR2 (germline): SEHNR, FQNEAQ (reference sequence). The CDR3 runs to 14 residues. CDR3 in amino acids: CASSRGSGTDTQYF. For the CDR3, the DNA is TGTGCCAGCAGCCGAGGGTCAGGGACAGATACGCAGTATTTT.

The rearrangement joins TRBV5-6 to TRBJ2-7, with 12 bases aligning to TRBD2. The ends lost 3 bases at V and 7 bases at J; junction bases unmatched: 8. Germline CDR1 SGHDT, CDR2 YYEEEE. The CDR3 consists of 15 residues. The CDR3 region is CASSSPGLAGWEQYF. In DNA form, the CDR3 reads TGTGCCAGCAGCTCTCCGGGACTAGCGGGTTGGGAGCAGTACTTC.

The gene calls are TRBV18 and TRBJ1-1, with 9 bases identical to TRBD1. CDR1 and CDR2 from the germline V gene are KGHSH and LQKENI. CDR3 length: 13 residues. V trimming: 6 bases; J trimming: 3 bases; junction bases outside the gene matches: 2. DNA for the CDR3: TGTGCCAGCTCCCGGACAGGGGACACTGAAGCTTTCTTT. Amino acids: CASSRTGDTEAFF. The full variable domain, with the rest looked up from reference TRBV18 and TRBJ1-1, is NAGVMQNPRHLVRRRGQEARLRCSPMKGHSHVYWYRQLPEEGLKFMVYLQKENIIDESGMPKERFSAEFPKEGPSILRIQQVVRGDSAAYFCASSRTGDTEAFFGQGTRLTVV.

There are a few counts of this clone. The gene calls are TRBV2 and TRBJ1-2, with 7 bases matching TRBD1. The CDR3 runs 16 residues. The V and J ends lost 2 bases and 5 bases, in that order; junction bases with no gene match: 11. CDR1 and CDR2 (germline): SNHLY, FYNNEI. The CDR3 region is CASSETGEGASYGYTF. The CDR3 bases are TGTGCCAGCAGTGAAACGGGGGAGGGGGCTTCGTATGGCTACACCTTC.

In this sample, this clone is medium-sized (0.01 to 0.1%). The J gene is TRBJ1-6, the V gene TRBV7-8; D unresolved. Germline V CDR1 and CDR2: SGHVS, FQNEAQ. V was cut by 1 base and J by 7 bases, with 5 bases left in between. This CDR3 is 13 amino acids long. The CDR3 coding sequence is TGTGCCAGCAGCTTAGATCGCAATTCACCCCTCCACTTT. It translates to CASSLDRNSPLHF.

This clone has just one count. This chain joins TRBV5-5 and TRBJ2-3; D might be TRBD1 or TRBD2, each matching 7 bases. The CDR3 has 14 residues. Trimming left V 5 bases short and J 1 base short, with 11 bases between. Germline values: CDR1 SGHKS, CDR2 YYEKEE (reference sequence). DNA for the CDR3: TGTGCCAGCAGAGCGGGACAGCGCACAGATACGCAGTATTTT. It codes for CASRAGQRTDTQYF.

This chain links TRBV7-9 with TRBJ2-7; no clear D. Trimming cost V 1 base and J 3 bases, with 4 bases left between them. The CDR3 is 12 amino acids. The germline gives CDR1 SEHNR, CDR2 FQNEAQ (reference sequence). CDR3 region: CASSLVDYEQYF. CDR3 sequence (DNA): TGTGCCAGCAGCTTAGTAGACTACGAGCAGTACTTC.

This chain links TRBV18 with TRBJ2-3, with 7 bases lining up with TRBD1. The CDR3 is 15 amino acids. The V and J ends lost 3 bases and 10 bases, in that order; junction bases with no gene match: 13. Germline V gene sequence: CDR1 KGHSH, CDR2 LQKENI. The CDR3 region has the DNA TGTGCCAGCTCACCCCCGGGACAGTCACCCCTCTCGCAGTATTTT. Residues: CASSPPGQSPLSQYF.

This chain links TRBV27 with TRBJ1-6; no reliable D call. The CDR3 runs 12 residues. Germline loops: CDR1 MNHEY, CDR2 SMNVEV (reference sequence). Trimming left V 2 bases short and J 9 bases short, with 5 bases between. CDR3 protein: CASSLRASPLHF. The CDR3 bases are TGTGCCAGCAGTTTAAGGGCTTCACCCCTCCACTTT.

The V and J genes are TRBV6-1 and TRBJ1-2; no clear D. V was shortened by 2 bases and J by 4 bases, with 14 bases between the two germline ends. This CDR3 has 15 residues. The germline V gene has CDR1 MNHNS and CDR2 SASEGT. The CDR3 DNA sequence: TGTGCCAGCAGTGAAAATCATGGGGTCAGCTATGGCTACACCTTC. Residues: CASSENHGVSYGYTF.

As regards this clone: The sample holds other DNA sequences that translate to the same CDR3. This chain uses TRBV7-2 with TRBJ1-6; D remains ambiguous. V was pared by 3 bases and J by 4 bases, with 7 bases between. The germline V gene encodes CDR1 SGHTA and CDR2 FQGNSA. The CDR3 contains 14 residues. The CDR3 nucleotides read TGTGCCAGCAGCTTCGACGGATATAATTCACCCCTCCACTTT. It is translated as CASSFDGYNSPLHF.

In this sample, this clone turned up a few times. The V gene is TRBV5-6, the J gene TRBJ1-1, with no clear D. Germline CDR1 reads SGHDT; CDR2 reads YYEEEE. V was clipped by 4 bases and J by 6 bases, with 16 bases between them. CDR3 length: 14 residues. The DNA of the CDR3 is TGTGCCAGCAGCCCCCCAAGGCGGAGCGCTGAAGCTTTCTTT. This gives the protein CASSPPRRSAEAFF.

About this clone itself: Being one base from a much bigger clone, this may be a read error. The J gene is TRBJ2-2, the V gene TRBV6-4; D is unclear. The CDR3 totals 12 residues. V was trimmed by 5 bases and J by 0 bases, leaving 1 base between them. CDR1 and CDR2 (germline): MRHNA, SNTAGT. The CDR3 DNA reads TGTGCCAGCAGTCCGAACACCGGGGAGCTGTTTTTT. This encodes CASSPNTGELFF.

CDR3 sequence: CASGLGNQPQHF. The DNA for the CDR3 is TGTGCCAGCGGGCTAGGGAATCAGCCCCAGCATTTT. This chain links TRBV2 with TRBJ1-5; D gene unclear. CDR1 and CDR2 (germline): SNHLY, FYNNEI. With 8 bases removed from V and 4 bases from J, the gap between germline ends came to 9 bases. The CDR3 is made up of 12 amino acids. Drawing the rest from reference TRBV2 and TRBJ1-5, the complete variable domain is EPEVTQTPSHQVTQMGQEVILRCVPISNHLYFYWYRQILGQKVEFLVSFYNNEISEKSEIFDDQFSVERPDGSNFTLKIRSTKLEDSAMYFCASGLGNQPQHFGDGTRLSIL.

The V call is TRBV7-2, the J call TRBJ1-2; D possibly corresponds to TRBD1 (5 bases). V was shortened by 2 bases and J by 3 bases, with 13 bases between the two germline ends. The CDR3 spans 15 residues. The germline V gene encodes CDR1 SGHTA and CDR2 FQGNSA. CDR3 residues: CASSLRAAGDYGYTF. CDR3 bases: TGTGCCAGCAGCTTAAGGGCGGCGGGGGACTATGGCTACACCTTC.

The chain recombines TRBV27 with TRBJ2-3; D not certain. Germline V lookup: CDR1 MNHEY, CDR2 SMNVEV (reference sequence). The CDR3 contains 15 residues. V was trimmed by 6 bases and J by 1 base, leaving 14 bases between them. The CDR3 spells CASSHTLERTDTQYF. Written as DNA, the CDR3 is TGTGCCAGCAGCCATACCCTGGAGCGCACAGATACGCAGTATTTT.